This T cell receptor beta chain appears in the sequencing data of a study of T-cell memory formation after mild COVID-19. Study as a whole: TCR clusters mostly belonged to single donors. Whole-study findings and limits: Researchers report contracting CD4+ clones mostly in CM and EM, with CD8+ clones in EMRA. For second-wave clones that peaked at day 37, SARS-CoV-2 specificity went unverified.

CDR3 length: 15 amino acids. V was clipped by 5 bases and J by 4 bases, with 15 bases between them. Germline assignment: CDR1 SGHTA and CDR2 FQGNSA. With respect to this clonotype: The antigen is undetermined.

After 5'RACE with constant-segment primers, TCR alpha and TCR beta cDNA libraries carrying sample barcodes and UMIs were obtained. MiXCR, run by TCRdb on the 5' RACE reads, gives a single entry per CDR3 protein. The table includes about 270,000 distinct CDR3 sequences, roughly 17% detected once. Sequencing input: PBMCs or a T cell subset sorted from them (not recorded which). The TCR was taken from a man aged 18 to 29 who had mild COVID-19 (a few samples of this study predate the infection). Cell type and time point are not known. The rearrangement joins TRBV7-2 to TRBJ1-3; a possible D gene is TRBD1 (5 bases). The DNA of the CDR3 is TGTGCCAGCAGCCCCCCAGGGACCAGGGGAAACACCATATATTTT. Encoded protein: CASSPPGTRGNTIYF.